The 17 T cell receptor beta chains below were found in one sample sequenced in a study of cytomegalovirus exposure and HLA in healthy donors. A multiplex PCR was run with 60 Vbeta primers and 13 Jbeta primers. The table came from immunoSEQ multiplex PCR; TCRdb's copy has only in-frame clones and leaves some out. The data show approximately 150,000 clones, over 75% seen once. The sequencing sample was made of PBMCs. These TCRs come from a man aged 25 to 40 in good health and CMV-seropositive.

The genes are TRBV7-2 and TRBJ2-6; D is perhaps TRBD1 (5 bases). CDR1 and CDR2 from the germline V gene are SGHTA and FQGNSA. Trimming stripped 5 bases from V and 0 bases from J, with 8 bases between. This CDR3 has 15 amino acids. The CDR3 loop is CASSPRDSGANVLTF. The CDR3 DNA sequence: TGTGCCAGCAGCCCCAGGGACTCTGGGGCCAACGTCCTGACTTTC. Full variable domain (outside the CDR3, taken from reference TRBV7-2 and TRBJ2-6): GAGVSQSPSNKVTEKGKDVELRCDPISGHTALYWYRQSLGQGLEFLIYFQGNSAPDKSGLPSDRFSAERTGGSVSTLTIQRTQQEDSAVYLCASSPRDSGANVLTFGAGSRLTVL.

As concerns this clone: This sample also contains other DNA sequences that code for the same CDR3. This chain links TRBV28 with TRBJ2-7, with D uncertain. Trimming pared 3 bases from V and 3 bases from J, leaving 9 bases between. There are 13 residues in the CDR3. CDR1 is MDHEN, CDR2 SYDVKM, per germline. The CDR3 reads CASSFGGLYEQYF. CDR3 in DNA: TGTGCCAGCAGTTTCGGTGGGCTCTACGAGCAGTACTTC.

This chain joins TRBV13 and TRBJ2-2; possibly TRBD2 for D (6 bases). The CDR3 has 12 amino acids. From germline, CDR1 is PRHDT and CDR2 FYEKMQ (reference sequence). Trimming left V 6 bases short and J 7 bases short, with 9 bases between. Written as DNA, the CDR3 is TGTGCCAGCAGGCCGGGGGTCGGGGAGCTGTTTTTT. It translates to CASRPGVGELFF.

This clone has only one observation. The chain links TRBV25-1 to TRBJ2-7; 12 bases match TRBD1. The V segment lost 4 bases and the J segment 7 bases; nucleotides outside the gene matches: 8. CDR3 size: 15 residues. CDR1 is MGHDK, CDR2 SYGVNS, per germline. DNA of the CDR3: TGTGCCAGCAGTGGCCCGGGACAGGGGGCTGGTGAGCAGTACTTC. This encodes CASSGPGQGAGEQYF.

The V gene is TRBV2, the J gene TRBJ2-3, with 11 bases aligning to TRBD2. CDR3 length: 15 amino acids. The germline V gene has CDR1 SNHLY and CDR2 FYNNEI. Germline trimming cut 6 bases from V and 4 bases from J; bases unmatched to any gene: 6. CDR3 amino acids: CASRVLAGEADTQYF. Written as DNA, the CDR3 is TGTGCCAGCAGAGTACTAGCGGGAGAGGCAGATACGCAGTATTTT.

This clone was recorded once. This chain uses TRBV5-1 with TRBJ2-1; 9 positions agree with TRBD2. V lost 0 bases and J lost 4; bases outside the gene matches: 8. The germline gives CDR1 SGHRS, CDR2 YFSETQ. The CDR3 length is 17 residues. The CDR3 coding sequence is TGCGCCAGCAGCTTGGTTGGAGCGGGGGGCCTATACAATGAGCAGTTCTTC. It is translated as CASSLVGAGGLYNEQFF.

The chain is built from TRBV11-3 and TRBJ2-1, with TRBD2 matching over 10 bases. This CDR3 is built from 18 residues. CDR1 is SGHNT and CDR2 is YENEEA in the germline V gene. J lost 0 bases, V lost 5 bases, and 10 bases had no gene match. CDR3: CASSGGHSGGFSYNEQFF. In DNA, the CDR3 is TGTGCCAGCAGCGGGGGTCATAGCGGGGGGTTCTCCTACAATGAGCAGTTCTTC.

This chain's CDR3 is CASSLAGGNPGNEQFF. The CDR3 DNA follows: TGTGCCAGCAGCTTAGCGGGAGGGAACCCGGGCAATGAGCAGTTCTTC. The chain joins TRBV7-2 to TRBJ2-1, with 7 bases matching TRBD2. This CDR3 has 16 amino acids. In germline, CDR1 is SGHTA, CDR2 FQGNSA. The V gene end was trimmed by 0 bases and the J gene end by 6 bases; junction bases not matched to a gene: 8.

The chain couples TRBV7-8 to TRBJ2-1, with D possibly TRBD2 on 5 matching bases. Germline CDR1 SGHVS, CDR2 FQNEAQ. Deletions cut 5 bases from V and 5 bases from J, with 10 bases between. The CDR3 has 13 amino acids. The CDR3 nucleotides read TGTGCCAGCAGCGGGAGATTGGACAATGAGCAGTTCTTC. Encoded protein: CASSGRLDNEQFF.

The CDR3 protein is CASSFRSAIQYF. The CDR3 DNA sequence: TGTGCCAGCAGCTTTAGATCCGCAATTCAGTACTTC. The chain joins TRBV7-9 to TRBJ2-4; D is unclear. The germline gives CDR1 SEHNR, CDR2 FQNEAQ (reference sequence). This CDR3 spans 12 amino acids. Trimming pared 3 bases from V and 10 bases from J, leaving 10 bases between.

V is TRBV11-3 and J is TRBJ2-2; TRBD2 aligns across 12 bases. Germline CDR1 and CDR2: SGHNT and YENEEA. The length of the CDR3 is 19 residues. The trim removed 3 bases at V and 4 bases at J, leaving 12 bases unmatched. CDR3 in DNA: TGTGCCAGCAGCTTTCACACACTAGCGGGAGGAAGTGGCACCGGGGAGCTGTTTTTT. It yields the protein CASSFHTLAGGSGTGELFF.

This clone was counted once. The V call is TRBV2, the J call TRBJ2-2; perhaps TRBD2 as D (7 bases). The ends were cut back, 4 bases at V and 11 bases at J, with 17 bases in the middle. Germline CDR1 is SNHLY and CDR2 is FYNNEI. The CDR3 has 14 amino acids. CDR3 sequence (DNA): TGTGCCAGCAGTGGAGAGGAGGGGGGGAGTGAGCTGTTTTTT. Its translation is CASSGEEGGSELFF. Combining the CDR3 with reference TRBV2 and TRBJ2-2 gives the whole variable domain EPEVTQTPSHQVTQMGQEVILRCVPISNHLYFYWYRQILGQKVEFLVSFYNNEISEKSEIFDDQFSVERPDGSNFTLKIRSTKLEDSAMYFCASSGEEGGSELFFGEGSRLTVL.

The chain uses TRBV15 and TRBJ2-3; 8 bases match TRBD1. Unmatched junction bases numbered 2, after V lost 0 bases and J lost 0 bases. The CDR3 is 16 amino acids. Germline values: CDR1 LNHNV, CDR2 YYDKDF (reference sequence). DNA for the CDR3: TGTGCCACCAGCAGAGACCAGGGGGCTAGCACAGATACGCAGTATTTT. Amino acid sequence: CATSRDQGASTDTQYF. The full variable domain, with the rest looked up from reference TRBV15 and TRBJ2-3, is DAMVIQNPRYQVTQFGKPVTLSCSQTLNHNVMYWYQQKSSQAPKLLFHYYDKDFNNEADTPDNFQSRRPNTSFCFLDIRSPGLGDTAMYLCATSRDQGASTDTQYFGPGTRLTVL.

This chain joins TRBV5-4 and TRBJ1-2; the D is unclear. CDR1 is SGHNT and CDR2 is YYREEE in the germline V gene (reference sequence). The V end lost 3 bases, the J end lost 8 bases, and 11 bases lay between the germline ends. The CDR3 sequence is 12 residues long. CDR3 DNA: TGTGCCAGCAGCTCCAGAGGTTACGGCTACACCTTC. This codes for CASSSRGYGYTF.

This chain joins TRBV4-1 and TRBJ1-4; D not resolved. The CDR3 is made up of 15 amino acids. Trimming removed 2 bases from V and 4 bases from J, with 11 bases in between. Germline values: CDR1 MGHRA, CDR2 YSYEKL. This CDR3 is CASSQTTGFNEKLFF. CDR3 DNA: TGCGCCAGCAGCCAAACCACGGGTTTTAATGAAAAACTGTTTTTT.

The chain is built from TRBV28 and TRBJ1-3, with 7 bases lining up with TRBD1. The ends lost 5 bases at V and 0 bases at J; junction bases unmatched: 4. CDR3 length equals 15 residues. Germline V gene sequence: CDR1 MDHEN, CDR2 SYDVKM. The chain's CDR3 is CASSGGTASGNTIYF. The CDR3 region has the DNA TGTGCCAGCAGTGGAGGGACAGCCTCTGGAAACACCATATATTTT.

The CDR3 region is CASRDRGSNQPQHF. Here the CDR3 DNA reads TGTGCCAGCAGGGACAGGGGTAGCAATCAGCCCCAGCATTTT. The chain carries TRBV5-7 and TRBJ1-5; 9 bases match TRBD1. TRBV5-7 is labeled an ORF, and its function is uncertain. CDR3 length: 14 amino acids. Trimming took 5 bases from V and 0 from J; bases not matched to a gene: 0.